This entry features one T cell receptor (beta chain) sequence. Assay: immunoSEQ multiplex PCR; the TCRdb copy retains only in-frame clones and omits some. The sample holds 200,000 to 250,000 clones, less than 90% seen once. This record belongs to a study of blood T cell repertoires in COVID-19. J was trimmed by 4 bases and V by 0 bases; bases with no gene match: 7. The germline CDR1 and CDR2 sequences are SGHTA and FQGNSA. The CDR3 loop spans 17 amino acids. Sequencing was carried out using PBMCs or T cells enriched from blood (not recorded which). The chain joins TRBV7-2 to TRBJ2-1, with 9 bases lining up with TRBD2. The receptor's source is a woman between 45 and 60 years old in a cohort exposed to, infected with or recovered from COVID-19 (not recorded which). The CDR3 DNA reads as TGTGCCAGCAGCTTAGCCGGACCCGCGGGGGGGTACAATGAGCAGTTCTTC. This encodes CASSLAGPAGGYNEQFF.